The next 5 T cell receptor beta chains were all read from a single sample in a study of cytomegalovirus exposure and HLA in healthy donors. Vbeta (60) and Jbeta (13) primers were used in the PCR. Some clones are missing from TCRdb's copy, which holds only in-frame ones; the method was immunoSEQ multiplex PCR. This sample has over 100,000 clones; roughly 69% occur once, and the top ten carry 2% to 2.5%. What was sequenced was PBMCs. All receptors derive from a woman aged 25 to 39 in good health and CMV-seronegative.

The chain links TRBV5-5 to TRBJ2-1; possible D gene TRBD1, 5 bases. In germline, CDR1 is SGHKS, CDR2 YYEKEE (reference sequence). V shed 2 bases and J shed 5 bases, with 8 bases lying between them. The CDR3 has 13 residues. The CDR3 reads CASSFDSHNEQFF. In nucleotides, the CDR3 is TGTGCCAGCAGCTTCGACAGCCACAATGAGCAGTTCTTC.

This clone was counted a few times. V and J are TRBV6-1 and TRBJ2-7, with TRBD1 matching 12 bases. The germline V gene encodes CDR1 MNHNS and CDR2 SASEGT. The ends lost 2 bases at V and 6 bases at J; junction bases unmatched: 8. This CDR3 has 16 residues. The CDR3 reads CASSELHGTGGSEQYF. In nucleotides, the CDR3 is TGTGCCAGCAGTGAACTGCACGGGACAGGGGGCAGCGAGCAGTACTTC.

This clone was recorded a few times. The V call is TRBV7-2, the J call TRBJ2-3; D gene uncertain. The CDR3 runs to 13 residues. Germline-derived CDR1 and CDR2 are SGHTA and FQGNSA. With 5 bases removed from V and 4 bases from J, the gap between germline ends came to 10 bases. In nucleotides, the CDR3 is TGTGCCAGCAGCCCGAGCGCGGCAGATACGCAGTATTTT. Translated: CASSPSAADTQYF.

This chain joins TRBV28 and TRBJ1-2; 10 bases are a match to TRBD1. CDR3 length: 17 residues. Trimming at V came to 6 bases and at J to 2 bases, leaving 12 bases not matched to a gene. Germline V gives CDR1 MDHEN, CDR2 SYDVKM. CDR3 region: CASRTAGTGAFNYGYTF. In DNA, the CDR3 is TGTGCCAGCAGGACAGCCGGGACAGGGGCATTCAACTATGGCTACACCTTC.

J is TRBJ2-2 and V is TRBV7-8, with D possibly matching TRBD1 (5 bases). V shed 1 base and J shed 3 bases, with 9 bases lying between them. Germline CDR1 SGHVS, CDR2 FQNEAQ. The CDR3 spans 15 residues. CDR3 DNA: TGTGCCAGCAGCTTAGTTGACAGCTACACCGGGGAGCTGTTTTTT. It encodes CASSLVDSYTGELFF.